The sequence of this T cell receptor beta chain was determined in a study of blood T cell repertoires in COVID-19. Produced via immunoSEQ multiplex PCR; TCRdb's table is partial and in-frame only. The table has roughly 140,000 clones, approximately 86% seen once. The CDR3 extends over 17 amino acids. Trimming removed 5 bases from V and 6 bases from J; junction bases left unmatched: 14. Germline V gene lookup returns CDR1 SGHTA and CDR2 FQGNSA. The receptor's source is a woman in her thirties or forties with active or convalescent COVID-19. The sample consisted of peripheral blood. The rearrangement joins TRBV7-2 to TRBJ2-2; 8 positions agree with TRBD1. The CDR3 DNA sequence: TGTGCCAGCAGCCAAAACCCCGGACAGGGAGGCGCCGGGGAGCTGTTTTTT. Translating it yields CASSQNPGQGGAGELFF. Complete variable domain (other parts from reference TRBV7-2 and TRBJ2-2): GAGVSQSPSNKVTEKGKDVELRCDPISGHTALYWYRQSLGQGLEFLIYFQGNSAPDKSGLPSDRFSAERTGGSVSTLTIQRTQQEDSAVYLCASSQNPGQGGAGELFFGEGSRLTVL.